The rows below give T cell receptor beta chains drawn from one sample of a study of glioma-infiltrating T cells. TCRdb re-called the multiplex PCR reads with MiXCR, one entry per CDR3 protein. The data show some 180,000 distinct CDR3 sequences, around 30% seen once. Sequences were obtained from glioma tissue, nonneoplastic brain tissue, or PBMCs (not recorded which). The source is a human donor with low-grade glioma or glioblastoma, undergoing nonglioma brain surgery, or in good health (not recorded which). CDR3s include the opening cysteine and the closing phenylalanine or tryptophan. Fields, in order: J gene, V gene, D gene, clone size, CDR3 DNA, CDR3 protein. A D gene is named only where the DNA matches it firmly. The size of a clone is reported for some rows only, either as once, few or many, or as a class for expanded clones.

>TRBJ2-3|TRBV7-9|TRBD2|.
TGTGCCAGCAGCTTAGGCCTACTAGCGGTAGGAGATACTCAGTATTTT
CASSLGLLAVGDTQYF
>TRBJ2-1|TRBV4-2|.|many
TGTGCCAGCAGCCAAGATAGGGGGGAGGGCCTAGCCTACAATGAGCAGTTCTTC
CASSQDRGEGLAYNEQFF
>TRBJ2-1|TRBV19|TRBD2|many
TGTGCCAGTAGTGTGTCTAGCGGAGGGGACGTTAAGGTTGAGCAGTTCTTC
CASSVSSGGDVKVEQFF
>TRBJ2-2|TRBV29-1|.|many
TGCAGCGTAGAGTTAACGGACAGGAACACCGGGGAGCTGTTTTTT
CSVELTDRNTGELFF
>TRBJ2-7|TRBV7-6|TRBD2|many
TGTGCCAGCAGCTCGAGCGGGAAGGGCGAGCAGTACTTC
CASSSSGKGEQYF
>TRBJ2-1|TRBV19|TRBD2|many
TGTGCCACTGGGACTAGCGGGAAGAATGAGCAGTTCTTC
CATGTSGKNEQFF
>TRBJ2-7|TRBV20-1|.|many
TGCAGTGCTAGAAGGGCTGGGGGTAGTAGCTACGAGCAGTACTTC
CSARRAGGSSYEQYF
>TRBJ2-7|TRBV7-9|TRBD1|many
TGTGCCAGCAGCTTAGGAAGGGGGCACTGGGAGCAGTACTTC
CASSLGRGHWEQYF
>TRBJ1-1|TRBV12-3/TRBV12-4|.|many
TGTGCCAGCACCCCGACAGGAAGGAACACTGAAGCTTTCTTT
CASTPTGRNTEAFF
>TRBJ2-3|TRBV7-2|.|many
TGTGCCAGCCTCCGAGCAATAGCGGACACAGATACGCAGTATTTT
CASLRAIADTDTQYF
>TRBJ1-3|TRBV10-3|.|.
TGTGCCATCAGTGAACTCCCGCGGGCACGCTCTGGAAACACCATATATTTT
CAISELPRARSGNTIYF
>TRBJ2-7|TRBV7-2|.|many
TGTGCCAGCAGGGGACTCCCGAGAACCTACGAGCAGTACTTC
CASRGLPRTYEQYF
>TRBJ2-7|TRBV6-5|.|many
TGTGCCAGCAGTTACTCTGGGGGTGGTTCCTACGAGCAGTACTTC
CASSYSGGGSYEQYF
>TRBJ1-4|TRBV29-1|.|many
TGCAGCGCGCTACTAGTGCCGGAGTACAGCCTTGGTGAAAAACTGTTTTTT
CSALLVPEYSLGEKLFF
>TRBJ2-1|TRBV5-8|TRBD1|few
TGTGCCAGCAGCTCCGGGACAGCTTTCTACAATGAGCAGTTCTTC
CASSSGTAFYNEQFF
>TRBJ2-7|TRBV7-6|TRBD1|.
TGTGCCATCAGCTCCCAGACAGGGATCTACGAGCAGTACTTC
CAISSQTGIYEQYF
>TRBJ2-3|TRBV28|.|many
TGTGCCAGCGAATCTGGACAGCGCACAGATACGCAGTATTTT
CASESGQRTDTQYF
>TRBJ2-3|TRBV27|.|.
TGTGCCAGCAGTCCCGGAATAGAGGGAGTAGCGGCAGATACGCAGTATTTT
CASSPGIEGVAADTQYF
>TRBJ2-5|TRBV19|TRBD2|many
TGTGCCAGTAGAGGGCCTAGCGGGGGAGAGACCCAGTACTTC
CASRGPSGGETQYF
>TRBJ2-1|TRBV3-1|TRBD2|many
TGTGCCAGCGGCCGGGGTGCGGGGGCCTACAATGAGCAGTTCTTC
CASGRGAGAYNEQFF
>TRBJ2-1|TRBV7-2|TRBD1|many
TGTGCCAGCAGCTTAAGGACAGGGGCTTACAATGAGCAGTTCTTC
CASSLRTGAYNEQFF
>TRBJ2-7|TRBV12-3/TRBV12-4|TRBD2|.
TGTGCCAGCAGTCGACCGGGACTAGCGGGAGAGTACGAGCAGTACTTC
CASSRPGLAGEYEQYF
>TRBJ2-7|TRBV20-1|TRBD2|many
TGCAGTGCTATGGGGCGGGAGCAATTGAGGCCTCACTTC
CSAMGREQLRPHF
>TRBJ1-1|TRBV4-1|.|many
TGCGCCAGCAGCCATAACACCGGGAACTGGAACACTGAAGCTTTCTTT
CASSHNTGNWNTEAFF
>TRBJ2-3|TRBV4-1|.|many
TGCGCCAGCAGCCAAGAGCGGTTCACAGATACGCAGTATTTT
CASSQERFTDTQYF
>TRBJ1-2|TRBV6-2/TRBV6-3|.|many
TGTGCCAGCAGTTACGACTATGGCTACACCTTC
CASSYDYGYTF
>TRBJ2-1|TRBV5-8|.|many
TGTGCCAGCAGCTTGGACCGGGACCGGCAGTTCTTC
CASSLDRDRQFF
>TRBJ2-3|TRBV11-2|TRBD2|many
TGTGCCAGCGTGACTAGCGGAGATACGCAGTATTTT
CASVTSGDTQYF
>TRBJ2-2|TRBV5-4|.|.
TGTGCCAGCAGCAGAGGTACCGGGGGGCTGTTTTTT
CASSRGTGGLFF
>TRBJ2-5|TRBV28|.|many
TGTGCCAGCAGGGGGGGCGGCAGCCAAGAGACCCAGTACTTC
CASRGGGSQETQYF
>TRBJ2-3|TRBV20-1|.|many
TGCAGTGCTAGAGGAGGAACTAGCACAGATACGCAGTATTTT
CSARGGTSTDTQYF
>TRBJ1-1|TRBV6-2/TRBV6-3|.|many
TGTGCCAGCAGTTACCGTTTGAGAGCCCCTGAAGCTTTCTTT
CASSYRLRAPEAFF
>TRBJ2-3|TRBV15|.|.
TGTGCCACCAGCAGAGACAGGGGAGCTGCAGATACGCAGTATTTT
CATSRDRGAADTQYF
>TRBJ2-5|TRBV3-1|.|many
TGTGCCAGCAGCCAATATGACTACAGAGAGACCCAGTACTTC
CASSQYDYRETQYF
>TRBJ1-2|TRBV6-2/TRBV6-3|TRBD1|many
TGTGCCAGCAGTTACTTTCGGACAGGGGCCGACTCTGGCTACACCTTC
CASSYFRTGADSGYTF
>TRBJ2-5|TRBV27|TRBD2|many
TGTGCCAGCACCCCCGCGGGAGGGCCCCAAGAGACCCAGTACTTC
CASTPAGGPQETQYF
>TRBJ2-5|TRBV20-1|TRBD1|many
TGCAGTGCTAGGTCACCAGGGGGCCCCCAAGAGACCCAGTACTTC
CSARSPGGPQETQYF
>TRBJ2-5|TRBV6-2/TRBV6-3|.|many
TGTGCCAGCAAAGACAGGTCCCCGGCTTCAGAGACCCAGTACTTC
CASKDRSPASETQYF
>TRBJ1-2|TRBV12-3/TRBV12-4|.|many
TGTGCCAGCAGTTTTCAGGGGCCCTCCTATGGCTACACCTTC
CASSFQGPSYGYTF
>TRBJ1-2|TRBV20-1|.|many
TGCAGTGCTAGACCCGGGACCGGATATGGCTACACCTTC
CSARPGTGYGYTF
>TRBJ2-1|TRBV6-1|.|.
TGTGCCAGCAGTCCCGACAGAGAGACCTCCTACAATGAGCAGTCCTTC
CASSPDRETSYNEQSF
>TRBJ2-7|TRBV27|.|many
TGTGCCAGCAGCTACCTGGGGGACGCACCCTACGAGCAGTACTTC
CASSYLGDAPYEQYF
>TRBJ1-5|TRBV6-1|.|many
TGTGCCAGCAGCCACGGCTGGGGACAGCCCCAGCATTTT
CASSHGWGQPQHF
>TRBJ1-1|TRBV7-9|.|many
TGTGCCAGCAGCCCCTGGAAAAGTCTCACTGAAGCTTTCTTT
CASSPWKSLTEAFF
>TRBJ2-3|TRBV20-1|TRBD2|many
TGCAGTGCTAGAGACACGAGCGGGAGTCTGGGAGATACGCAGTATTTT
CSARDTSGSLGDTQYF
>TRBJ1-1|TRBV20-1|.|many
TGCAGTGCTAAATCGGGGCTACGCTATGGGGACACTGAAGCTTTCTTT
CSAKSGLRYGDTEAFF